Given below is one T cell receptor beta chain in context. This clone has a single count. This receptor's antigen is unknown. Base qualities are not at hand, and no much larger clone is one base apart. The data were obtained in a study of blood T cell repertoires in COVID-19 (dated by TCRdb to 2018 to 2021). As for the study more broadly: Samples covering the acute and convalescent phases of COVID-19 were provided by collaborators in the United States, Italy and Spain. The sample metadata nearly always contained a de-identified subject ID, COVID-19 status, age in years and sex. Deeply sampled blood TCRbeta repertoires from subjects exposed to, actively infected with, or recovered from COVID-19 were included in the dataset. The samples were drawn from the first 160 participants of the ongoing ImmuneRACE study and from 1,200 or so subjects provided by 6 global collaborators. Where available, HLA class I and class II types were taken from metadata supplied by the sample provider and were not determined by assay-based typing. The repertoires were released in a freely available public database intended as a resource for research on the immune response to SARS-CoV-2. The prospective study material was composed of cDNA or gDNA derived from T cells, B-cell-depleted T cells, or PBMCs. The investigation overall reported the following: The quantity of clinical and demographic metadata differed by source and by participant and was supplied without curation.

The germline V gene (reference sequence) yields LNHDA for CDR1 and SQIVND for CDR2. The junction shows trimming of 4 bases on V and 7 bases on J, plus 14 bases between the germline ends. There are 14 amino acids in the CDR3, from cysteine to phenylalanine inclusive. Kept here is only the CDR3 DNA, which spans 42 bases and is read in frame from base 1. TCRbeta CDR3 regions were amplified from genomic DNA using the immunoSEQ Assay, a bias-controlled multiplex PCR. As for the original processing: Nucleated cell counts per sample were estimated from amplification of reference gene primers within the assay. To quantify the absolute abundance of each unique TCRbeta CDR3 rearrangement, sequence reads were collapsed and filtered. For each sample, productive Simpson clonality was calculated as the square root of Simpson's diversity index across productive rearrangements. This is the immuneACCESS table as TCRdb keeps it, with only in-frame sequences that have V and J called. A part of the clones is gone; compared with another copy, unresolved V genes explain less than half, and the rest is unexplained. V and J calls and clone size come straight from that table; D and trimming were deduced from the DNA. The sample table records around 99,000 clones; more than 70% of these occur just once. Roughly 4.4% of the sample comes from the top ten.

Whole blood was collected in K2EDTA tubes by collaborating institutions according to the institutions' own protocols. For TCRbeta analysis, collaborators shipped samples in one of three forms: frozen whole blood, isolated PBMCs, or DNA extracted from either of those sample types. What was sequenced was peripheral blood. The origin of this receptor is a human donor in a cohort sampled during active COVID-19. The V gene is TRBV19 and the J gene is TRBJ1-5, with TRBD1 tentatively as D gene (5 bases match). The DNA sequence is given as TGTGCCAGTAGTACTGACAGTATAGGGCAGCCCCAGCATTTT. The translation is CASSTDSIGQPQHF.